The present entry profiles one TCR beta chain with its context. Its antigen is still unknown. The sample originates from a study of cytomegalovirus exposure and HLA in healthy donors. Primers included in the PCR were 60 Vbeta and 13 Jbeta primers. The method was immunoSEQ multiplex PCR; TCRdb's version includes in-frame clones alone and lacks a portion of them. The sample lists hundreds of thousands of clones, about 80% occurring once. V lost 8 bases, J lost 2 bases, and 7 bases lay in between. Germline CDR1 MDHEN, CDR2 SYDVKM. The length of the CDR3 is 11 residues. Study-level points and caveats: What TCR beta sequences reportedly achieved was accurate prediction of HLA-A and HLA-B alleles in most subjects. CMV antigen specificity was confirmed in vitro for a few CMV-associated chains.

The sample was PBMCs. The TCR originated in a woman aged 40 to 49 in good health and CMV-seronegative. V and J are TRBV28 and TRBJ2-7; no firm D call. CDR3 sequence (DNA): TGTGCCAGCGGTCCGGCCTACGAGCAGTACTTC. It codes for CASGPAYEQYF. The full variable domain, in which reference TRBV28 and TRBJ2-7 provide the parts outside the CDR3, is DVKVTQSSRYLVKRTGEKVFLECVQDMDHENMFWYRQDPGLGLRLIYFSYDVKMKEKGDIPEGYSVSREKKERFSLILESASTNQTSMYLCASGPAYEQYFGPGTRLTVT.